This T cell receptor (beta chain) is drawn from a study of blood T cell repertoires in COVID-19. Turning to the study itself: The United States, Italy and Spain were the sources of the acute and convalescent COVID-19 samples. The cDNA or gDNA used as material had been derived from T cells, B-cell-depleted T cells, or PBMCs.

This CDR3 has 12 amino acids. Germline V gene sequence: CDR1 SGHRS, CDR2 YFSETQ. The ends were cut back, 4 bases at V and 6 bases at J, with 10 bases in the middle. Per the original methods: Estimation of nucleated cell counts relied on the amplification of reference gene primers. The assay was immunoSEQ multiplex PCR, and TCRdb's table has in-frame clones only and misses some. V, J and clone size derive from that table, while D and trimming were established from the DNA sequence. The sample shows some 67,000 clones, more than 75% of them seen only once. This sequence joins TRBV5-1 and TRBJ1-2; the D gene is possibly TRBD1 (6 bases). The sequenced sample was peripheral blood. This TCR was recovered from a woman aged 60-70 years with acute or convalescent COVID-19. CDR3 DNA: TGCGCCAGCAGCCGTGACAGGCATGGCTACACCTTC. This codes for CASSRDRHGYTF.